This T cell receptor beta chain was recorded in a study of blood T cells in healthy people across ages (dated by TCRdb to about 2015). Notes on the research overall: In model experiments, roughly one uniquely barcoded TCR beta cDNA molecule per two T cells was captured by template switching. For two donors (one aged 18 to 29 and one aged 80 or older), the study analyzed two additional independent replicas of 1 million unique cDNA reads from the same blood draw. To avoid experimental bias, donors of different ages were randomly spread across the sequencing lanes. Age-related changes in TCR beta repertoire diversity were measured in the study by deep sequencing normalized with unique cDNA molecular identifiers. Donors were grouped into four age groups: young (average about 15 years), middle-aged (39), aged (around 60) and long-lived (approximately 81). Results and caveats for the whole study, not just this receptor: Observed TCR beta diversity per million T cells fell roughly linearly with age, and a significant reduction was already apparent by age around 44. Because profiling used bulk unsorted PBMCs, naive and antigen-experienced compartments could not be compared conclusively. Total diversity estimates from one million sequenced T cells were considered lower bounds and underestimates. A strong correlation was found between observed TCR beta diversity and the percentage of naive T cells measured by flow cytometry. Compared with the aged group, the long-lived group had more naive CD4+ T cells, fewer expanded clones and increased TCR diversity, suggesting age selection. Because donor CMV infection status was unknown, age-related changes in expanded clonotypes were potentially confounded.

Ends trimmed: V by 2 bases, J by 3 bases; bases unmatched to a gene: 10. Reading the germline V gene (reference sequence) gives CDR1 SEHNR and CDR2 FQNEAQ. Counted from cysteine to phenylalanine, this CDR3 has 16 amino acids. The CDR3 DNA has 48 bases and is translated from base 1. The donors were 40 or so Caucasian individuals from Russia, aged about 6 to 95 years, who were systemically healthy. Around 10 milliliters of peripheral blood were collected from each donor into EDTA-treated Vacutainer tubes. Ficoll-Paque density-gradient centrifugation was used to isolate PBMCs, with at least 7 million per sample. Total RNA was extracted from PBMCs with Trizol reagent, with at least 6 micrograms obtained per sample. Naive CD45RAhigh/CD27high T cell percentages were measured by flow cytometry on a PBMC aliquot from every donor. Remarks on this clonotype: There is no known antigen for this receptor. No base quality values were provided; no much bigger clone lies one nucleotide off.

Library generation was performed with 5' RACE. The sequencer was an Illumina HiSeq 2500. A second roughly 6 to 12 cycle PCR used a sample-barcoded 5' primer and a J-beta primer mix. A unique molecular identifier was introduced onto each TCR beta cDNA molecule by a template-switch 5' adaptor carrying 12 random nucleotides. Each sample yielded at least 2.5 million CDR3-containing paired-end reads. All of the RNA was converted into first-strand cDNA using the Mint cDNA synthesis kit, with a TRBC-specific oligonucleotide serving as the primer. After uracil-DNA glycosylase treatment, a first 18-cycle PCR used universal primers M1SS and BC2_uni_R on all cDNA. The published analysis was carried out like this. Each sample was normalized by randomly selecting 1 million high-quality reads, each carrying a distinct molecular identifier. Instead of being binned into consensus sequences, reads that shared molecular identifiers were thrown out. MiTCR, set to a Q25 quality threshold and the strictest error-elimination algorithm, was used for CDR3 identification, clonotype clustering and error correction. A nonparametric unseen species model with Euler transformation was used to estimate lower-bound total TCR beta diversity. The public reads were quality trimmed at Q25 with fastp and then assembled into clones with MiXCR by TCRdb, keeping productive beta chains. When rows share a CDR3 protein, they turn into one entry using the most common DNA and genes. The V and J calls were not made by the authors but by TCRdb's processing. In all, the sample holds hundreds of thousands of distinct CDR3 sequences, and around 45% of those were seen once. The ten largest account for roughly 30% of the sample.

The rearrangement combines TRBV7-9 with TRBJ2-7, with TRBD2 identical over 7 junction bases. Material for sequencing was blood. The receptor was derived from a woman in her sixties or seventies in good health. This receptor has the CDR3 CASSLSGGRDYYEQYF. The bases are TGTGCCAGCAGCTTATCCGGCGGCCGGGACTACTACGAGCAGTACTTC.